This is a list of T cell receptor beta chains from one sample in a study of cytomegalovirus exposure and HLA in healthy donors. Produced via immunoSEQ multiplex PCR; TCRdb's table is partial and in-frame only. The sample holds 150,000 to 200,000 clones; 60% to 80% are singletons and the top ten take over 2.5%. The sequenced sample consisted of PBMCs. These receptors were obtained from a female donor in good health and CMV-seronegative. Each CDR3 is given with its conserved first and last residue. The D gene is left open where the match is weak. The listing skips clone size in some rows; elsewhere it reads once, few, many or a size class.

D gene,clone size,J gene,V gene,CDR3 DNA,CDR3 protein
TRBD1,.,TRBJ2-1,TRBV28,TGTGCCAGCAGTCCCTATCGACAGGGAAAACGGTACAATGAGCAGTTCTTC,CASSPYRQGKRYNEQFF
TRBD1,.,TRBJ1-1,TRBV7-9,TGTGCCAGCAGCACAGGGGACAGTAGGGCTGAAGCTTTCTTT,CASSTGDSRAEAFF
.,.,TRBJ2-2,TRBV6-4,TGTGCCAGCAGTCCGACAGAAACCGGGGAGCTGTTTTTT,CASSPTETGELFF
.,once,TRBJ2-7,TRBV5-8,TGTGCCAGCAAGGGTCTGGGCGGGCCCTTCTACGAGCAGTACTTC,CASKGLGGPFYEQYF
TRBD2,.,TRBJ2-5,TRBV9,TGTGCCAGCAGCGTAGGTAGTAGCGGGAGCTGGGAGACCCAGTACTTC,CASSVGSSGSWETQYF
TRBD1,.,TRBJ2-7,TRBV7-9,TGTGCCAGCGGTTGGGACAGGGCAATTGGAAGAAACTACGAGCAGTACTTC,CASGWDRAIGRNYEQYF
TRBD1,few,TRBJ1-5,TRBV18,TGTGCCAGCTCGGGGACAGGGGTAGATCAGCCCCAGCATTTT,CASSGTGVDQPQHF
TRBD1,.,TRBJ1-2,TRBV19,TGTGCCAGTAGTGATCCCGGGACAGCACCCTATGGCTACACCTTC,CASSDPGTAPYGYTF
.,.,TRBJ1-1,TRBV19,TGTGCCAGTAGTACCCGACAAATTGACCGGGGAGGAACTGAAGCTTTCTTT,CASSTRQIDRGGTEAFF
.,.,TRBJ2-2,TRBV5-1,TGCGCCAGCAGCTCATCGAACACCGGGGAGCTGTTTTTT,CASSSSNTGELFF
.,.,TRBJ2-5,TRBV9,TGTGCCAGCAGCGTGGAGGGACTCCTCCAAGAGACCCAGTACTTC,CASSVEGLLQETQYF
.,few,TRBJ2-1,TRBV21-1,TGTGCCAGCAGCAAAGGAGAGAGGGATCGCTACAATGAGCAGTTCTTC,CASSKGERDRYNEQFF
TRBD1,.,TRBJ1-3,TRBV2,TGTGCCAGCAGGCAGACAGGGAGCTCTGGAAACACCATATATTTT,CASRQTGSSGNTIYF
.,few,TRBJ1-2,TRBV20-1,TGCAGTGCTAGGACAGTTGCGAACACCTTC,CSARTVANTF
.,.,TRBJ2-3,TRBV5-6,TGTGCCAGCAGCTTGGGGACGGGGAGTATAGATACGCAGTATTTT,CASSLGTGSIDTQYF
.,.,TRBJ1-2,TRBV7-3,TGTGCCAGCAGCCTGGACAGCCAAAACTATGGCTACACCTTC,CASSLDSQNYGYTF
TRBD1,.,TRBJ1-2,TRBV11-2,TGTGCCAGCAGCCCGGGACAGGGGGGCTATGGCTACACCTTC,CASSPGQGGYGYTF
TRBD2,once,TRBJ2-6,TRBV29-1,TGCAGCGTTGGAAGCGGGGGAAGCTCTGGGGCCAACGTCCTGACTTTC,CSVGSGGSSGANVLTF
TRBD1,few,TRBJ2-7,TRBV7-3,TGTGCCAGCAGCCCCTCGGACAGGAACTCCTACGAGCAGTACTTC,CASSPSDRNSYEQYF
TRBD2,.,TRBJ2-2,TRBV7-2,TGTGCCAGCAATGACCGGGGGGGCCTAGAAACCGGGGAGCTGTTTTTT,CASNDRGGLETGELFF
.,.,TRBJ1-1,TRBV28,TGTGCCAGCAGTCCTAACAGGCTTTGGGCTTTCTTT,CASSPNRLWAFF
TRBD2,.,TRBJ2-1,TRBV5-1,TGCGCCAGCAGCTTGGGAACTAGCGGGAGCACAGCCTGCAATGAGCAGTTCTTC,CASSLGTSGSTACNEQFF
TRBD1,.,TRBJ1-2,TRBV28,TGTGCCAGCAGGCCGCCCGGGACAGGGGGTCCTGATGACTATGGCTACACCTTC,CASRPPGTGGPDDYGYTF
TRBD2,.,TRBJ2-7,TRBV18,TGTGCCAGCTCCCAACCGACTAGCGTACACTACGAGCAGTACTTC,CASSQPTSVHYEQYF
.,.,TRBJ1-5,TRBV28,TGTGCCAGCAGTCTCCAACTCATCACCGGGAATCAGCCCCAGCATTTT,CASSLQLITGNQPQHF
TRBD1,.,TRBJ1-3,TRBV5-1,TGCGCCAGCAGCTTGGAGGGACAGAGCTCTGGAAACACCATATATTTT,CASSLEGQSSGNTIYF
.,.,TRBJ2-2,TRBV14,TGTGCCAGCAGCCAAGTAAGAGCGAACACCGGGGAGCTGTTTTTT,CASSQVRANTGELFF
.,.,TRBJ2-7,TRBV6-6,TGTGCCAGCAGTTACGGGGCCTCCGAGCAGTACTTC,CASSYGASEQYF
.,.,TRBJ2-7,TRBV30,TGTGCCTGGAGAGGTCAGGGGTACGGGCAGTACTTC,CAWRGQGYGQYF
TRBD1,.,TRBJ1-1,TRBV28,TGTGCCAGCAGTTTACCGGGACAGGTGAACACTGAAGCTTTCTTT,CASSLPGQVNTEAFF
.,.,TRBJ2-5,TRBV7-7,TGTGCCAGCAGCTTAATTCCCAAGGGGTTGGAGACCCAGTACTTC,CASSLIPKGLETQYF
.,.,TRBJ1-4,TRBV19,TGTGCCAGTAGCCGGACTAATGAAAAACTGTTTTTT,CASSRTNEKLFF
TRBD2,.,TRBJ2-5,TRBV5-1,TGCGCCAGCAGCCCCGGGACTAGCGGCCAAGAGACCCAGTACTTC,CASSPGTSGQETQYF
.,once,TRBJ2-5,TRBV7-8,TGTGCCAGCAGCTTAGCGGCCTTACAAGAGACCCAGTACTTC,CASSLAALQETQYF
.,.,TRBJ1-5,TRBV19,TGTGCCAGTAGTCCCCCCCGGACAGCTAATCAGCCCCAGCATTTT,CASSPPRTANQPQHF
.,.,TRBJ1-1,TRBV5-4,TGTGCCAGCAGCTTGGTGGGGGCGGGGGACACTGAAGCTTTCTTT,CASSLVGAGDTEAFF
.,.,TRBJ1-2,TRBV5-4,TGTGCCAGCAGCTTAAGATCTCAGGGTTATGGCTACACCTTC,CASSLRSQGYGYTF
TRBD1,.,TRBJ2-5,TRBV7-2,TGTGCCAGCAGCCGACAGGGGGCGCAGGAGACCCAGTACTTC,CASSRQGAQETQYF
.,.,TRBJ2-2,TRBV11-3,TGTGCCAGCAGCTTAATCTTTACCGGGGAGCTGTTTTTT,CASSLIFTGELFF
TRBD1,few,TRBJ1-6,TRBV7-2,TGTGCCAGCAGCTTAGAAGGGGGCTTGTCACCCCTCCACTTT,CASSLEGGLSPLHF
.,.,TRBJ1-4,TRBV7-2,TGTGCCAGCAGTCCACAGGTTGCAACTAATGAAAAACTGTTTTTT,CASSPQVATNEKLFF